Listed below are T cell receptor beta chains from one sample, sequenced in a study of Ad26.COV2.S vaccination and SARS-CoV-2 variants. Sequencing was performed with immunoSEQ multiplex PCR; in TCRdb, only in-frame clones are kept and a portion is missing. The profile shows hundreds of thousands of clones, 80% to 90% of them singletons. Sequenced here: peripheral blood, sampled in a trial of Ad26.COV2.S vaccine versus placebo. These receptors all come from a person between 18 and 65 years old who received the Ad26.COV2.S COVID-19 vaccine or a placebo. Each CDR3 is given with its conserved first and last residue. Each record gives: J gene, clone size, V gene, D gene, CDR3 protein, CDR3 DNA. A D gene is named only where the DNA matches it firmly. Clone sizes are given selectively: once, few, many, or a class where the clone is expanded.

J: TRBJ1-2
size: .
V: TRBV30
D: .
CDR3: CAWMHRSGYGYTF
DNA: TGTGCCTGGATGCACCGATCGGGTTATGGCTACACCTTC

J: TRBJ1-1
size: once
V: TRBV5-5
D: .
CDR3: CASSSGNTEAFF
DNA: TGTGCCAGCAGTTCCGGGAACACTGAAGCTTTCTTT

J: TRBJ1-4
size: .
V: TRBV4-1
D: TRBD1
CDR3: CASSPPGQGSEKLFF
DNA: TGCGCCAGCAGCCCGCCGGGACAGGGATCTGAAAAACTGTTTTTT

J: TRBJ2-1
size: .
V: TRBV4-2
D: TRBD2
CDR3: CASHSGSKDEQFF
DNA: TGTGCCAGTCATAGCGGGAGTAAGGATGAGCAGTTCTTC

J: TRBJ1-5
size: .
V: TRBV21-1
D: .
CDR3: CASSKAIDSNQPQHF
DNA: TGTGCCAGCAGCAAAGCTATTGATAGCAATCAGCCCCAGCATTTT

J: TRBJ2-2
size: few
V: TRBV6-5
D: .
CDR3: CASSYSVTTNTGELFF
DNA: TGTGCCAGCAGTTACTCTGTGACCACGAACACCGGGGAGCTGTTTTTT

J: TRBJ2-1
size: .
V: TRBV6-5
D: TRBD1
CDR3: CASRAGQGARNEQFF
DNA: TGTGCCAGCAGAGCGGGACAGGGGGCGCGGAATGAGCAGTTCTTC

J: TRBJ2-5
size: .
V: TRBV19
D: TRBD1
CDR3: CASRLQGYGLEETQYF
DNA: TGTGCCAGTAGGTTACAGGGGTATGGGTTGGAAGAGACCCAGTACTTC

J: TRBJ2-7
size: .
V: TRBV2
D: .
CDR3: CASTLAYEQYF
DNA: TGTGCCAGCACCTTAGCCTACGAGCAGTACTTC

J: TRBJ2-7
size: .
V: TRBV18
D: .
CDR3: CASSRFGPGTDEQYF
DNA: TGTGCCAGCTCGCGGTTCGGACCCGGTACAGACGAGCAGTACTTC

J: TRBJ2-2
size: once
V: TRBV5-1
D: .
CDR3: CASRRNSNTGELFF
DNA: TGCGCCAGCCGCCGGAACTCGAACACCGGGGAGCTGTTTTTT

J: TRBJ1-2
size: .
V: TRBV7-9
D: .
CDR3: CASSITDAPGGYTF
DNA: TGTGCCAGCAGCATAACGGACGCACCGGGCGGCTACACCTTC

J: TRBJ2-1
size: .
V: TRBV19
D: .
CDR3: CASSILGEQFF
DNA: TGTGCCAGTAGTATTTTGGGTGAGCAGTTCTTC

J: TRBJ2-2
size: .
V: TRBV25-1
D: .
CDR3: CASSSHTGELFF
DNA: TGTGCCAGCAGTTCCCACACCGGGGAGCTGTTTTTT

J: TRBJ2-4
size: .
V: TRBV4-1
D: TRBD2
CDR3: CASSQDGREGLNIQYF
DNA: TGCGCCAGCAGCCAAGATGGGCGGGAGGGGCTAAACATTCAGTACTTC

J: TRBJ1-1
size: .
V: TRBV5-6
D: .
CDR3: CASSWGKQNTEAFF
DNA: TGTGCCAGCAGCTGGGGTAAGCAGAACACTGAAGCTTTCTTT

J: TRBJ1-1
size: .
V: TRBV7-6
D: .
CDR3: CATGRLRAGRNTEAFF
DNA: TGTGCCACGGGGAGGCTCAGGGCGGGTAGGAACACTGAAGCTTTCTTT

J: TRBJ1-6
size: few
V: TRBV6-5
D: .
CDR3: CASGLHSPLHF
DNA: TGTGCCAGTGGCTTGCATTCACCCCTCCACTTT

J: TRBJ1-4
size: .
V: TRBV2
D: TRBD1
CDR3: CASRTGGQAEKLFF
DNA: TGTGCCAGCAGGACAGGGGGCCAGGCTGAAAAACTGTTTTTT

J: TRBJ1-1
size: .
V: TRBV27
D: .
CDR3: CASSFPGGTEAFF
DNA: TGTGCCAGCAGTTTTCCCGGAGGGACCGAAGCTTTCTTT

J: TRBJ1-1
size: .
V: TRBV3-1/TRBV3-2
D: .
CDR3: CASSQVGGNTEAFF
DNA: TGTGCCAGCAGCCAAGTGGGCGGGAACACTGAAGCTTTCTTT

J: TRBJ2-3
size: .
V: TRBV5-1
D: TRBD2
CDR3: CASSLTSGMFGDTQYF
DNA: TGCGCCAGCAGCTTGACTAGCGGGATGTTTGGAGATACGCAGTATTTT

J: TRBJ2-5
size: .
V: TRBV18
D: .
CDR3: CASSLRQETQYF
DNA: TGTGCCAGCTCACTACGGCAAGAGACCCAGTACTTC

J: TRBJ1-3
size: .
V: TRBV2
D: .
CDR3: CASKGFGNTIYF
DNA: TGTGCCAGCAAGGGTTTTGGAAACACCATATATTTT

J: TRBJ1-4
size: many
V: TRBV6-1
D: TRBD1
CDR3: CASSEGTGGFEKLFF
DNA: TGTGCCAGCAGTGAAGGGACAGGGGGTTTTGAAAAACTGTTTTTT

J: TRBJ2-2
size: .
V: TRBV29-1
D: TRBD1
CDR3: CSVGQISNTGELFF
DNA: TGCAGCGTGGGACAGATTTCAAACACCGGGGAGCTGTTTTTT

J: TRBJ2-5
size: .
V: TRBV9
D: TRBD2
CDR3: CASSVSTSGGTETQYF
DNA: TGTGCCAGCAGCGTAAGCACTAGCGGGGGGACAGAGACCCAGTACTTC

J: TRBJ1-4
size: once
V: TRBV29-1
D: .
CDR3: CSVRKGSGNEKLFF
DNA: TGCAGCGTCCGAAAGGGGTCGGGTAATGAAAAACTGTTTTTT

J: TRBJ2-7
size: .
V: TRBV7-9
D: .
CDR3: CASSLATNEQYF
DNA: TGTGCCAGCAGCTTAGCCACCAACGAGCAGTACTTC

J: TRBJ1-1
size: .
V: TRBV20-1
D: .
CDR3: CSASGLEGRTTNTEAFF
DNA: TGCAGTGCTAGTGGGCTTGAAGGGCGGACGACGAACACTGAAGCTTTCTTT

J: TRBJ2-5
size: .
V: TRBV2
D: .
CDR3: CASRRGAQETQYF
DNA: TGTGCCAGCCGTAGGGGGGCCCAAGAGACCCAGTACTTC

J: TRBJ1-1
size: .
V: TRBV11-3
D: .
CDR3: CASSRRTEAFF
DNA: TGTGCCAGCAGCCGACGGACTGAAGCTTTCTTT

J: TRBJ1-5
size: .
V: TRBV28
D: .
CDR3: CASSFSNQPQHF
DNA: TGTGCCAGCAGTTTTTCCAATCAGCCCCAGCATTTT

J: TRBJ2-2
size: .
V: TRBV9
D: .
CDR3: CASSPVGTGELFF
DNA: TGTGCCAGCAGCCCGGTGGGCACCGGGGAGCTGTTTTTT

J: TRBJ2-4
size: once
V: TRBV2
D: .
CDR3: CASRSDLRGTLHF
DNA: TGTGCCAGCAGGAGTGACTTGCGGGGAACCCTCCACTTC

J: TRBJ2-7
size: .
V: TRBV4-1
D: .
CDR3: CASSQDMSYEQYF
DNA: TGCGCCAGCAGCCAAGATATGTCCTACGAGCAGTACTTC

J: TRBJ1-5
size: .
V: TRBV12-3/TRBV12-4
D: .
CDR3: CASSSPPKPQHF
DNA: TGTGCCAGCAGTTCCCCTCCCAAGCCCCAGCATTTT

J: TRBJ1-3
size: .
V: TRBV5-4
D: .
CDR3: CASSLAAGATTGNTIYF
DNA: TGTGCCAGCAGCTTGGCCGCAGGGGCCACCACTGGAAACACCATATATTTT

J: TRBJ1-5
size: .
V: TRBV6-5
D: .
CDR3: CASSLTGTNQPQHF
DNA: TGTGCCAGCAGTTTAACAGGGACCAATCAGCCCCAGCATTTT

J: TRBJ2-1
size: .
V: TRBV7-2
D: .
CDR3: CASSLNYNEQFF
DNA: TGTGCCAGCAGCCTAAACTACAATGAGCAGTTCTTC

J: TRBJ1-1
size: few
V: TRBV6-5
D: .
CDR3: CASSYRGLNTEAFF
DNA: TGTGCCAGCAGTTACAGGGGTCTGAACACTGAAGCTTTCTTT

J: TRBJ1-2
size: .
V: TRBV6-2/TRBV6-3
D: .
CDR3: CASSFRGTVSYGYTF
DNA: TGTGCCAGCAGTTTCCGGGGTACGGTGAGCTATGGCTACACCTTC

J: TRBJ2-1
size: .
V: TRBV7-8
D: .
CDR3: CASSLDTGQLGNEQFF
DNA: TGTGCCAGCAGCTTAGATACGGGTCAATTGGGGAATGAGCAGTTCTTC

J: TRBJ2-5
size: .
V: TRBV6-2/TRBV6-3
D: TRBD2
CDR3: CASSYPEGLAGGETQYF
DNA: TGTGCCAGCAGTTACCCTGAGGGGCTAGCGGGGGGAGAGACCCAGTACTTC

J: TRBJ1-1
size: once
V: TRBV6-2/TRBV6-3
D: .
CDR3: CASSYSLQNTEAFF
DNA: TGTGCCAGCAGTTACTCTCTGCAGAACACTGAAGCTTTCTTT

J: TRBJ1-1
size: .
V: TRBV11-3
D: .
CDR3: CASSPGGGTEAFF
DNA: TGTGCCAGCAGCCCTGGGGGGGGGACTGAAGCTTTCTTT

J: TRBJ2-2
size: .
V: TRBV6-5
D: .
CDR3: CASSIYRGGGELFF
DNA: TGTGCCAGCAGCATCTATCGCGGTGGCGGGGAGCTGTTTTTT

J: TRBJ2-1
size: once
V: TRBV2
D: .
CDR3: CASCKRLNEQFF
DNA: TGTGCCAGCTGTAAGCGGCTCAATGAGCAGTTCTTC

J: TRBJ2-1
size: .
V: TRBV6-1
D: .
CDR3: CASSEAEQFF
DNA: TGTGCCAGCAGTGAAGCAGAGCAGTTCTTC

J: TRBJ2-1
size: .
V: TRBV5-4
D: .
CDR3: CASSRELRDFSYNEQFF
DNA: TGTGCCAGCAGTAGAGAATTACGGGACTTTTCCTACAATGAGCAGTTCTTC

J: TRBJ2-3
size: .
V: TRBV5-1
D: TRBD2
CDR3: CASKGREGGDTQYF
DNA: TGCGCCAGCAAGGGGCGGGAGGGCGGAGATACGCAGTATTTT

J: TRBJ1-5
size: .
V: TRBV28
D: .
CDR3: CASRRGGQPQHF
DNA: TGTGCCAGCAGGAGGGGGGGACAGCCCCAGCATTTT

J: TRBJ2-6
size: once
V: TRBV11-2
D: .
CDR3: CASRNGRISGANVLTF
DNA: TGTGCCAGCAGAAACGGACGGATCTCTGGGGCCAACGTCCTGACTTTC

J: TRBJ2-7
size: .
V: TRBV6-6
D: TRBD1
CDR3: CASSSAPDRVSYEQYF
DNA: TGTGCCAGCAGTTCCGCTCCCGACAGGGTGTCCTACGAGCAGTACTTC

J: TRBJ1-2
size: few
V: TRBV7-3
D: .
CDR3: CASSRTGFLANYGYTF
DNA: TGTGCCAGCAGCCGTACGGGCTTCCTAGCTAACTATGGCTACACCTTC

J: TRBJ1-2
size: .
V: TRBV29-1
D: .
CDR3: CSVTSGPFGYGYTF
DNA: TGCAGCGTCACATCGGGGCCATTCGGCTATGGCTACACCTTC

J: TRBJ2-7
size: .
V: TRBV5-1
D: .
CDR3: CASSVGSSYEQYF
DNA: TGCGCCAGCAGCGTCGGGAGTTCCTACGAGCAGTACTTC

J: TRBJ1-1
size: once
V: TRBV9
D: .
CDR3: CASRPPADFSRSTEAFF
DNA: TGTGCCAGCAGGCCCCCCGCGGACTTTTCGCGGAGCACTGAAGCTTTCTTT

J: TRBJ1-1
size: .
V: TRBV7-2
D: TRBD1
CDR3: CASSTRTGMNTEAFF
DNA: TGTGCCAGCAGCACCCGGACAGGGATGAACACTGAAGCTTTCTTT

J: TRBJ2-3
size: few
V: TRBV5-1
D: .
CDR3: CASRLQGSTDTQYF
DNA: TGCGCCAGCAGATTACAGGGTAGCACAGATACGCAGTATTTT